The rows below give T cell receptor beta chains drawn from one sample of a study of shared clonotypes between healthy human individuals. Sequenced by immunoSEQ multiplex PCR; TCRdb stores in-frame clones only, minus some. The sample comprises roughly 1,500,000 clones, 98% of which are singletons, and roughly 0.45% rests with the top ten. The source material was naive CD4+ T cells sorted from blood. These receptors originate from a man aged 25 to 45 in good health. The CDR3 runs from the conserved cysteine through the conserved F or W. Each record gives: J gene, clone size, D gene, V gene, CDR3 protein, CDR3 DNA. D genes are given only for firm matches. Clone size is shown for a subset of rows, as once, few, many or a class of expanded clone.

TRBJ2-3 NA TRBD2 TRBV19 CASGLAGGNTDTQYF TGTGCCTCGGGACTAGCGGGAGGGAACACAGATACGCAGTATTTT
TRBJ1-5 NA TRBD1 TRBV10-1 CASSVVGGGQTVVDQPQHF TGCGCCAGCAGTGTCGTGGGCGGGGGACAGACGGTTGTGGATCAGCCCCAGCATTTT
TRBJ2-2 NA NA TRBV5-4 CASSFDQGGYKAGELFF TGTGCCAGCAGCTTTGACCAGGGCGGTTATAAGGCCGGGGAGCTGTTTTTT
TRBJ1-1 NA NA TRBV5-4 CASSPFLRGRNTEAFF TGTGCCAGCAGCCCATTCCTCCGGGGCAGGAACACTGAAGCTTTCTTT
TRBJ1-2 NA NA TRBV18 CASSPNPAGEREKGGYTF TGTGCCAGCTCACCAAATCCGGCAGGGGAAAGGGAGAAGGGTGGCTACACCTTC
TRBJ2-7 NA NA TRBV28 CASSLTVGLVESSYEQYF TGTGCCAGCAGTTTAACTGTAGGCCTGGTGGAAAGCTCCTACGAGCAGTACTTC
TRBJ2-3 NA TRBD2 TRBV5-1 CASSPGLAGFTDTQYF TGCGCCAGCAGCCCGGGACTAGCGGGGTTCACAGATACGCAGTATTTT
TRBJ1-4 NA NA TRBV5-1 CASSSTPTNEKLFF TGCGCCAGCAGCTCGACACCAACTAATGAAAAACTGTTTTTT
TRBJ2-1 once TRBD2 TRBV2 CASTIIAGVGNEQFF TGTGCCAGCACCATCATAGCGGGAGTGGGAAATGAGCAGTTCTTC
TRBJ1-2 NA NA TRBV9 CASSVQPLNYGYTF TGTGCCAGCAGCGTACAACCACTTAACTATGGCTACACCTTC
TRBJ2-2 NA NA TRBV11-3 CASSLDGIRDRELFF TGTGCCAGCAGCTTAGATGGGATTAGGGACAGGGAGCTGTTTTTT
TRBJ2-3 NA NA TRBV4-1 CASSQARLVRDTQYF TGCGCCAGCAGCCAAGCGCGACTAGTCAGGGATACGCAGTATTTT
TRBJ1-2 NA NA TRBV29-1 CSVDSRSAGYTF TGCAGCGTTGACTCCCGGTCAGCCGGCTACACCTTC
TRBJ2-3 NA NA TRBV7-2 CASSAAAERGTDTQYF TGTGCCAGCAGCGCCGCCGCGGAGAGGGGCACAGATACGCAGTATTTT
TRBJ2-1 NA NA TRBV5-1 CASSFGSSGSDEQFF TGCGCCAGCAGCTTTGGTAGCTCAGGATCCGATGAGCAGTTCTTC
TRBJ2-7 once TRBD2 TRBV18 CASSLRLAGGVSYEQYF TGTGCCAGCTCACTTAGGCTAGCGGGAGGTGTCTCCTACGAGCAGTACTTC
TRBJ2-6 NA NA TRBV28 CASRRGSGANVLTF TGTGCCAGCAGGCGTGGGTCTGGGGCCAACGTCCTGACTTTC
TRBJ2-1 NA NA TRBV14 CASSLVQGGSAFF TGTGCCAGCAGCCTCGTCCAGGGAGGCTCTGCGTTCTTC
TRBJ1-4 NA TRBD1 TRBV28 CASSLRQGVLFF TGTGCCAGCAGTTTACGACAGGGGGTACTGTTTTTT
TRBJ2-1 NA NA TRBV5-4 CATRPPDSPYNEQFF TGTGCCACCCGACCCCCGGACAGTCCGTACAATGAGCAGTTCTTC
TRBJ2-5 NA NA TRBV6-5 CASSIRPLGRETQYF TGTGCCAGCAGTATACGACCCCTCGGGAGAGAGACCCAGTACTTC
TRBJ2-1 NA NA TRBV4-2 CASSQDPKAASLIHEQFF TGTGCCAGCAGCCAAGATCCGAAGGCGGCTAGCCTTATCCATGAGCAGTTCTTC
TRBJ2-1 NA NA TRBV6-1 CASSEGTEYNEQFF TGTGCCAGCAGTGAAGGGACAGAATACAATGAGCAGTTCTTC
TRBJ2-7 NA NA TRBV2 CASSGTALSYEQYF TGTGCCAGCAGTGGGACAGCTCTTTCCTACGAGCAGTACTTC
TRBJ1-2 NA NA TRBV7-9 CASSLSGLTGGYTF TGTGCCAGCAGCTTGTCTGGGCTTACAGGCGGCTACACCTTC
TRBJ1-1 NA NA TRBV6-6 CASRERVSEAFF TGTGCCAGCAGAGAACGGGTATCTGAAGCTTTCTTT
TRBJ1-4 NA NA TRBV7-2 CASSFGLNEKLFF TGTGCCAGCAGCTTTGGGCTTAATGAAAAACTGTTTTTT
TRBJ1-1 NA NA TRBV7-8 CASSLQLTEAFF TGTGCCAGCAGCTTACAGCTCACCGAAGCTTTCTTT
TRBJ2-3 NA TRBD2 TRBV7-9 CASSRDGTSGRTDTQYF TGTGCCAGCAGCCGCGACGGGACTAGCGGGAGGACAGATACGCAGTATTTT
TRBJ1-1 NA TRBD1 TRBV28 CASSLPGGASEAFF TGTGCCAGCAGTTTACCAGGGGGCGCAAGTGAAGCTTTCTTT
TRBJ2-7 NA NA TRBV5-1 CASSLLLSRSYEQYF TGCGCCAGCAGTCTATTACTTAGCAGGAGCTACGAGCAGTACTTC
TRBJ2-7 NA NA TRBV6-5 CASRGSYEQYF TGTGCCAGCAGGGGTTCCTACGAGCAGTACTTC
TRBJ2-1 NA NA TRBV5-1 CASNEGNEQFF TGCGCCAGCAACGAAGGCAATGAGCAGTTCTTC
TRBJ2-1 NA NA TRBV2 CADGLDNEQFF TGTGCCGACGGACTCGACAATGAGCAGTTCTTC
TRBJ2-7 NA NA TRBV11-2 CASSFWTGGPAYEQYF TGTGCCAGCAGCTTTTGGACCGGGGGACCTGCCTACGAGCAGTACTTC
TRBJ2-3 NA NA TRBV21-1 CASSPGAGTATDTQYF TGTGCCAGCAGCCCAGGGGCCGGGACCGCTACAGATACGCAGTATTTT
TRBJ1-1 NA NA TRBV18 CASSIQHQNTEAFF TGTGCCAGCTCAATACAGCACCAGAACACTGAAGCTTTCTTT
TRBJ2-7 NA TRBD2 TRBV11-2 CASSFGLAGAGEQYF TGTGCCAGCAGCTTCGGACTTGCGGGAGCCGGGGAGCAGTACTTC
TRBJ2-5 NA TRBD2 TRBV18 CASSPLSGGLQETQYF TGTGCCAGCTCACCATTATCGGGAGGGCTCCAAGAGACCCAGTACTTC
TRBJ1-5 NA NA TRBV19 CASSKERNQPQHF TGTGCCAGTAGTAAGGAGCGCAATCAGCCCCAGCATTTT
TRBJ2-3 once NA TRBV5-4 CASSPGQTDTQYF TGTGCCAGCAGCCCAGGACAGACAGATACGCAGTATTTT
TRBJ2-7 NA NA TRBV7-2 CASSLLAEGYEQYF TGTGCCAGCAGCTTACTGGCGGAAGGCTACGAGCAGTACTTC
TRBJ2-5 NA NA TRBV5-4 CASSLGDKQETQYF TGTGCCAGCAGCTTGGGGGACAAGCAAGAGACCCAGTACTTC
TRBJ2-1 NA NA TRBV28 CASRASFGGGPYNEQFF TGTGCCAGCAGGGCCTCGTTTGGCGGGGGCCCCTACAATGAGCAGTTCTTC
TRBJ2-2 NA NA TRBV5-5 CASNWDLVTGELFF TGTGCCAGCAACTGGGATCTGGTTACCGGGGAGCTGTTTTTT
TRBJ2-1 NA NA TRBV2 CASSSRKNNEQFF TGTGCCAGCAGTTCCCGGAAAAACAATGAGCAGTTCTTC
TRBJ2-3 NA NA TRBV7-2 CASTLAGLSTDTQYF TGTGCCAGCACCCTAGCTGGACTGAGCACAGATACGCAGTATTTT
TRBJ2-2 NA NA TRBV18 CASSPPGRGTNTGELFF TGTGCCAGCTCACCGCCCGGAAGAGGGACTAACACCGGGGAGCTGTTTTTT